Many counts were recorded for the clone carrying this TCR beta chain. The antigen is unknown. CDR3 length: 15 residues. V shed 5 bases and J 4 bases; nucleotides not matched to a gene: 3. Germline CDR1 reads SGHVS; CDR2 reads FQNEAQ. These data belong to a study of T cell repertoires in cytomegalovirus infection. In the study overall: Recently identified HLA-C-restricted CMV epitopes and well-studied HLA-B-restricted CMV epitopes were used by the study. It was the public TCR beta signatures that indicated both CMV infection and matching HLA type. Study-wide findings and caveats: CMV-specific TCR beta clonotypes restricted by HLA-C were the ones dominating the ex vivo response.

TCRdb re-analysed the reads in MiXCR, keeping a single row per CDR3 protein. The top ten clones hold about an eighth of a sample with fewer than 1,000,000 distinct CDR3 sequences, about 33% of them seen once. The source is a human donor in good health (CMV status not recorded). Some clones in this sample may be carry-over from other donors' samples. V usage is TRBV7-8 and J usage is TRBJ2-1; 12 nucleotides match TRBD1. The sample was cultured CD8+ T cells from PBMCs, taken from culture after CMV antigen stimulation. The CDR3 nucleotides read TGTGCCAGCAGCCAGGGACAGGGGGCATACAATGAGCAGTTCTTC. It translates to CASSQGQGAYNEQFF.